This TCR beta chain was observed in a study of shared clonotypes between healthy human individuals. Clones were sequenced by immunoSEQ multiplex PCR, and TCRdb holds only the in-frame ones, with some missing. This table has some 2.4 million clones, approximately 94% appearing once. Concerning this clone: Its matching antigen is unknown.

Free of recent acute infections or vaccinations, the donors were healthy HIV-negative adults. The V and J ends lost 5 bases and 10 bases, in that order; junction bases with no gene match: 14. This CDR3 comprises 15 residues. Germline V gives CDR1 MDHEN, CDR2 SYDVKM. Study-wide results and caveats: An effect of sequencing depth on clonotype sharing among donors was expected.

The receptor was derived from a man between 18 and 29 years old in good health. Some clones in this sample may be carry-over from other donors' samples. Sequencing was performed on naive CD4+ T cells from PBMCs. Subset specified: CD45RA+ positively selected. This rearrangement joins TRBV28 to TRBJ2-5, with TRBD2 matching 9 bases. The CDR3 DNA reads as TGTGCCAGCAGTCGTCCGGGACTAGCCGGGGGGATCCAGTACTTC. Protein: CASSRPGLAGGIQYF.